The 15 T cell receptor beta chains below all came from one sample that was sequenced in a study of CXCR3-negative and CXCR3-positive naive CD8 T cells. UMI-labeled 5' RACE yielded the TRB cDNA libraries. Each CDR3 protein gets one entry in TCRdb, which reprocessed the 5' RACE reads and gives no DNA. This listing includes some 6,000 distinct CDR3 sequences. The source material was naive CXCR3- CD8+ T cells from blood. As to subset: CD45RO-CCR7+CD27+CD95- naive CD8+ T cells lacking CXCR3 (TNR3-). These receptors all come from a human donor in good health. Some clones in this sample may be carry-over from other donors' samples.

Frequency places this clonotype as medium-sized. V is TRBV29-1 and J is TRBJ2-1; TCRdb outputs TRBD1, but without DNA this stays unchecked. CDR1 and CDR2 from the germline V gene are SQVTM and ANQGSEA. The CDR3 spans 23 residues. The CDR3 region is CSVEVGAIVPTRDRGRSYNEQFF.

V is TRBV28 and J is TRBJ2-1. The germline CDR1 and CDR2 sequences are MDHEN and SYDVKM. The CDR3 runs 13 residues. CDR3 amino acids: CASFHSSYNEQFF.

This sequence joins TRBV3-1 and TRBJ2-7; the TCRdb D gene call, TRBD2, has no DNA to confirm it. The CDR3 is 14 residues long. CDR1 is LGHDT and CDR2 is YNNKEL in the germline V gene (reference sequence). CDR3 protein: CASSQGGGVYEQYF.

This clonotype is called medium-sized based on its frequency. The chain employs TRBV29-1 and TRBJ2-7; TCRdb selects TRBD1, and the lack of DNA leaves this call unchecked. The CDR3 contains 15 residues. The germline CDR1 and CDR2 sequences are SQVTM and ANQGSEA. The CDR3 here is CSVEEPGHLSYEQYF.

Judged by frequency, this clonotype is medium-sized. The genes are TRBV4-2 and TRBJ2-7. Germline V gives CDR1 LGHNA, CDR2 YNFKEQ. CDR3 length: 12 amino acids. CDR3 amino acids: CASSDSYSEQYF.

The chain combines TRBV6-2 or TRBV6-3 with TRBJ2-7; with no DNA, the TCRdb D assignment of TRBD2 cannot be verified. The CDR3 contains 14 residues. CDR1 is MNHEY, CDR2 SVGEGT, per germline. The CDR3: CASSSWTSSYEQYF.

The chain employs TRBV5-1 and TRBJ2-7; the TCRdb D gene call, TRBD1, has no DNA to confirm it. Germline V CDR1 and CDR2: SGHRS, YFSETQ. The CDR3 sequence is 14 residues long. CDR3 amino acids: CASSLEGEAYEQYF.

This clonotype ranks as medium-sized in terms of frequency. This chain links TRBV11-2 with TRBJ1-2. CDR1 SGHAT and CDR2 FQNNGV come from the germline V gene. The CDR3 is made up of 12 amino acids. CDR3 protein: CASGLLVADYTF.

The rearrangement joins TRBV29-1 to TRBJ2-1; TCRdb names TRBD1, which stays unverified in the absence of DNA. The CDR3 sequence is 13 residues long. Germline V lookup: CDR1 SQVTM, CDR2 ANQGSEA. CDR3 region: CSVGTGWGNEQFF.

Its frequency marks this clonotype as medium-sized. V gene TRBV5-1 combines with J gene TRBJ2-1; TCRdb calls TRBD2, which cannot be checked without DNA. This CDR3 has 15 residues. CDR1 is SGHRS, CDR2 YFSETQ, per germline. The CDR3 sequence is CASSPSGSNANEQFF.

The chain links TRBV20-1 to TRBJ2-7; TCRdb's assignment of TRBD2 cannot be checked, as there is no DNA. Germline V gene sequence: CDR1 DFQATT, CDR2 SNEGSKA (reference sequence). The CDR3 sequence is 15 residues long. The CDR3 loop is CSAPSRTSGSYEQYF.

The gene calls are TRBV5-1 and TRBJ2-1; TCRdb indicates TRBD1, and absent DNA this call remains unverified. Per germline, CDR1 SGHRS and CDR2 YFSETQ. The CDR3 totals 15 residues. The CDR3 reads CASSPEQGAGNEQFF.

Frequency places this clonotype as medium-sized. The chain has TRBV7-9 and TRBJ1-4; TCRdb proposes TRBD1, but this gene call is untestable without DNA. Germline V lookup: CDR1 SEHNR, CDR2 FQNEAQ (reference sequence). This CDR3 spans 15 amino acids. CDR3 residues: CASSMRQGANEKLFF.

By frequency, this clonotype is medium-sized. The chain is built from TRBV7-9 and TRBJ2-2; TCRdb's D call of TRBD2 is untestable without DNA. The CDR3 is 15 residues long. Germline CDR1 SEHNR, CDR2 FQNEAQ (reference sequence). This CDR3 is CATSDNREGTGELFF.

This clonotype is labeled medium-sized based on frequency. The J gene is TRBJ2-5, the V gene TRBV29-1; with no DNA, the TCRdb D assignment of TRBD1 cannot be verified. Germline CDR1 is SQVTM and CDR2 is ANQGSEA. This CDR3 contains 15 residues. The chain's CDR3 is CSVGRRDNNQETQYF.